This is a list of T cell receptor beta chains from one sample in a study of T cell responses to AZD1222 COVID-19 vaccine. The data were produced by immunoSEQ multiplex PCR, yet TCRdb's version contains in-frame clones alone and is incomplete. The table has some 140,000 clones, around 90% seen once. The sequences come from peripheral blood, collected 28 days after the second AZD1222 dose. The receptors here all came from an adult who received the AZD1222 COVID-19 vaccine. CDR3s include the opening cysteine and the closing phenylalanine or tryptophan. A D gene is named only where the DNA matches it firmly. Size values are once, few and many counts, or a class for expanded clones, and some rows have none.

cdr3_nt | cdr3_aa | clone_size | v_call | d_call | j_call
TGTGCCAGCAGTTACTCGGAGACCCAGTACTTC | CASSYSETQYF | once | TRBV6-6 | NA | TRBJ2-5
TGTGCCAGCAGCGCCGACAGGGCCGGGGGTGAAAAACTGTTTTTT | CASSADRAGGEKLFF | NA | TRBV5-4 | TRBD1 | TRBJ1-4
TGTGCCAGCAGTACAGGGATGGGGTCACCCCTCCACTTT | CASSTGMGSPLHF | NA | TRBV3-1/TRBV3-2 | NA | TRBJ1-6
TGTGCCAGTAGTAAACGGGATATGAACACTGAAGCTTTCTTT | CASSKRDMNTEAFF | NA | TRBV19 | NA | TRBJ1-1
TGTGCCAGCAGCCCGGGACTAGCGATTTCCTACGAGCAGTACTTC | CASSPGLAISYEQYF | once | TRBV5-6 | TRBD2 | TRBJ2-7
TGTGCCAGCAGTTTATCTTGGGGCAGGAACACTGAAGCTTTCTTT | CASSLSWGRNTEAFF | NA | TRBV27 | NA | TRBJ1-1
TGCGCCAGCAGCCCCCTGGCGGGACTAGGGATCACCGGGGAGCTGTTTTTT | CASSPLAGLGITGELFF | NA | TRBV4-1 | TRBD2 | TRBJ2-2
TGTGCCATCAGTGGGGACGGGGGTGAAGCTTTCTTT | CAISGDGGEAFF | NA | TRBV10-3 | NA | TRBJ1-1
TGTGCCAGCAGCCCGGAAGGGACAGTATATAGCAATCAGCCCCAGCATTTT | CASSPEGTVYSNQPQHF | NA | TRBV5-5 | TRBD1 | TRBJ1-5
TGTGCTCGCGATAGGGGGGATTCGTCAAATACGCAGTATTTT | CARDRGDSSNTQYF | NA | TRBV30 | NA | TRBJ2-3
TGTGCCAGCAGCACCGGGACCAGAGAGCAGTTCTTC | CASSTGTREQFF | NA | TRBV11-3 | NA | TRBJ2-1
TGTGCCAGCAGTTTATACGGACAGGGGAGCTCTGGAAACACCATATATTTT | CASSLYGQGSSGNTIYF | NA | TRBV28 | TRBD1 | TRBJ1-3
TGTGCCTCCCGAGGGCATTCGACTGAAGCTTTCTTT | CASRGHSTEAFF | few | TRBV30 | NA | TRBJ1-1
TGCGCCAGCAGCTTGGCCAGGGCTGATTCACCCCTCCACTTT | CASSLARADSPLHF | NA | TRBV5-1 | NA | TRBJ1-6
TGTGCCAGCAGTATAGGACTAGCGGGAGCCGAGCAGTACTTC | CASSIGLAGAEQYF | NA | TRBV27 | TRBD2 | TRBJ2-7
TGTGCCAGCAGCCAACGGACAGCTTCTAATTCACCCCTCCACTTT | CASSQRTASNSPLHF | NA | TRBV3-1/TRBV3-2 | NA | TRBJ1-6
TGTGCCAGCAGTCGACGACAGGGGGCGGGATATGGCTACACCTTC | CASSRRQGAGYGYTF | once | TRBV6-5 | TRBD1 | TRBJ1-2
TGTGCCTGGACAAGGCGGCGGGACACTGAAGCTTTCTTT | CAWTRRRDTEAFF | NA | TRBV30 | NA | TRBJ1-1
TGTGCCAGCAGTTACCGTAGGACAGGGGGCAATCAGCCCCAGCATTTT | CASSYRRTGGNQPQHF | NA | TRBV6-5 | TRBD1 | TRBJ1-5
TGTGCCTGGAGTAAGGGCAGGGGGCAGGAATATGGCTACACCTTC | CAWSKGRGQEYGYTF | NA | TRBV30 | TRBD1 | TRBJ1-2
TGTGCCTGGAGTACCTATCCCGGGGAGGAAAAACTGTTTTTT | CAWSTYPGEEKLFF | NA | TRBV30 | NA | TRBJ1-4
TGTGCCTGGAGTGGGTTTCCGGGACAGGGTATTGGCTACACCTTC | CAWSGFPGQGIGYTF | NA | TRBV30 | TRBD1 | TRBJ1-2
TGTGCCAGCAGTTACCCTACGGTGGGTTCCGCGGGAGCCGGCACAGATACGCAGTATTTT | CASSYPTVGSAGAGTDTQYF | NA | TRBV6-2/TRBV6-3 | TRBD2 | TRBJ2-3
TGTGCCAGCAGCTTAGGGGGCAGCCTCTACAATGAGCAGTTCTTC | CASSLGGSLYNEQFF | NA | TRBV7-3 | NA | TRBJ2-1
TGTGCCAGCTCTCCTCTCGGAACAGATACGCAGTATTTT | CASSPLGTDTQYF | NA | TRBV18 | NA | TRBJ2-3
TGTGCCAGCAGCGGTGACATCAACACTGAAGCTTTCTTT | CASSGDINTEAFF | NA | TRBV7-8 | NA | TRBJ1-1
TGTGCCAGCAGCCCCACGCTCGGGGCAGGTCGCCAGCCCCAGCATTTT | CASSPTLGAGRQPQHF | NA | TRBV3-1/TRBV3-2 | NA | TRBJ1-5
TGCGCCAGCAGCCAAGTCGTATTTGACGAGCAGTACTTC | CASSQVVFDEQYF | few | TRBV4-3 | NA | TRBJ2-7
TGTGCCAGCAGTCCGGCAACAGGGTTGGGTGCAACCGAGCAGTACTTC | CASSPATGLGATEQYF | NA | TRBV27 | NA | TRBJ2-7
TGTGCCAGCGGGGGACAGGGGAAAAGATCACCCCTCCACTTT | CASGGQGKRSPLHF | NA | TRBV7-2 | TRBD1 | TRBJ1-6
TGTGCCAGCAGCTCCCAGGGCGATCAGCCCCAGCATTTT | CASSSQGDQPQHF | NA | TRBV11-3 | NA | TRBJ1-5
TGTGCCAGCAGTTTATGGGCAGGGGGCGCGAACACTGAAGCTTTCTTT | CASSLWAGGANTEAFF | NA | TRBV28 | TRBD1 | TRBJ1-1
TGTGCCAGCAGGGACAGGGGAGGTGGGGACGAGCAGTACTTC | CASRDRGGGDEQYF | NA | TRBV6-5 | TRBD1 | TRBJ2-7
TGTGCCAGTAGTAACCCTTTGGGCAGGGGCCAACAAGCTAACTATGGCTACACCTTC | CASSNPLGRGQQANYGYTF | NA | TRBV19 | NA | TRBJ1-2
TGTGCCAGCAGCGTAGAGTCGGTGAACACTGAAGCTTTCTTT | CASSVESVNTEAFF | NA | TRBV9 | NA | TRBJ1-1
TGTGCCAGCAGCCTCGGACAGGGGAGGATCTCCTACGAGCAGTACTTC | CASSLGQGRISYEQYF | NA | TRBV28 | TRBD1 | TRBJ2-7
TGTGCCAGCAGCCATCCCTTAGCGGGGAGCACCTACAATGAGCAGTTCTTC | CASSHPLAGSTYNEQFF | NA | TRBV3-1/TRBV3-2 | TRBD2 | TRBJ2-1
TGCGCCAGCAGTCGACAGGGGTCTAATGAGCGGTACACCTTC | CASSRQGSNERYTF | NA | TRBV5-1 | TRBD1 | TRBJ1-2
TGTGCCAGCAGCCACTCACAGGGAAGAGGCTCACCCCTCCACTTT | CASSHSQGRGSPLHF | NA | TRBV14 | NA | TRBJ1-6
TGCAGTGCTTCTAAGAACACTGAAGCTTTCTTT | CSASKNTEAFF | NA | TRBV20-1 | NA | TRBJ1-1
TGTGCCAGCAGTTACGCGGCAGGGGCTAACTATGGCTACACCTTC | CASSYAAGANYGYTF | NA | TRBV6-5 | NA | TRBJ1-2
TGTGCCACCAGCTCACCTGGGCCATTAAAAGATACGCAGTATTTT | CATSSPGPLKDTQYF | NA | TRBV15 | NA | TRBJ2-3
TGTGCCTGGATGGGGGGGGACGATAGTGGCTACACCTTC | CAWMGGDDSGYTF | NA | TRBV30 | NA | TRBJ1-2
TGTGCCAGCAGGCCCGATGGACAGGGGAGGCAGTACTTC | CASRPDGQGRQYF | few | TRBV6-5 | TRBD1 | TRBJ2-7
TGTGCCAGCAGCCTGGTCGAGGGCGTTTCTAGCTACACCTTC | CASSLVEGVSSYTF | once | TRBV6-5 | NA | TRBJ1-2
TGTGCCAGCAGCTCAAGGATGGAGAACACTGAAGCTTTCTTT | CASSSRMENTEAFF | NA | TRBV5-4 | NA | TRBJ1-1
TGTGCCAGCAGCTGGAAGGGGAATCAGCCCCAGCATTTT | CASSWKGNQPQHF | NA | TRBV12-3/TRBV12-4 | NA | TRBJ1-5
TGTGCGTTCCTGGGACAGGGGGCGATCCACAATGAGCAGTTCTTC | CAFLGQGAIHNEQFF | NA | TRBV28 | TRBD1 | TRBJ2-1
TGTGCCAGCAGCCAAGGACACAGGAGACCGAACACTGAAGCTTTCTTT | CASSQGHRRPNTEAFF | few | TRBV14 | NA | TRBJ1-1
TGTGCCAGCAGTCCCCCCTGGTCCCACAATGAGCAGTTCTTC | CASSPPWSHNEQFF | NA | TRBV7-2 | NA | TRBJ2-1
TGTGCCAGCAGCCCCACAGGGGGCTTTGGAAACACCATATATTTT | CASSPTGGFGNTIYF | once | TRBV9 | TRBD1 | TRBJ1-3
TGTGCCAGCGGGTCCGGGACAGGGTTTGTCTACGAGCAGTACTTC | CASGSGTGFVYEQYF | NA | TRBV6-5 | TRBD1 | TRBJ2-7
TGTGCCAGCAGAAGCCGGGACAAGTCTAACTATGGCTACACCTTC | CASRSRDKSNYGYTF | NA | TRBV28 | NA | TRBJ1-2
TGTGCCTGGGGACTTCCGAGGGAGACCCAGTACTTC | CAWGLPRETQYF | NA | TRBV30 | NA | TRBJ2-5
TGCAGCGCCCTACAGGACCTTAACTATGGCTACACCTTC | CSALQDLNYGYTF | NA | TRBV29-1 | NA | TRBJ1-2
TGTGCCAGCAGCCAAGAGGAAGGGACCAACTATGGCTACACCTTC | CASSQEEGTNYGYTF | NA | TRBV3-1/TRBV3-2 | NA | TRBJ1-2
TGTGCCAGCTCATCGGACAGGGGCAGCGAGCAGTACTTC | CASSSDRGSEQYF | NA | TRBV18 | TRBD1 | TRBJ2-7
TGCGCCAGCAGCCTGACATGGTCGCAGGGTTCCTACGAGCAGTACTTC | CASSLTWSQGSYEQYF | NA | TRBV5-1 | NA | TRBJ2-7
TGTGCCAGCAGCCAAGGGGTGCCAAGGAGCTCCTATAATTCACCCCTCCACTTT | CASSQGVPRSSYNSPLHF | few | TRBV4-2 | NA | TRBJ1-6
TGTGCCAGCAGTAGAACCGGGACAGATATCTATGGCTACACCTTC | CASSRTGTDIYGYTF | NA | TRBV6-5 | TRBD1 | TRBJ1-2